This T cell receptor beta chain was captured by sequencing in a study of blood T cell repertoires in COVID-19. The wider study: Acute-phase and convalescent COVID-19 samples originated in the United States, Italy and Spain. The analysed material was cDNA or gDNA that came from T cells, B-cell-depleted T cells, or PBMCs.

Donors in Cohort 3 who had recovered were those with two negative PCRs, healthcare professional clearance, or resolution of their symptoms. Trimming cost V 6 bases and J 5 bases; bases outside gene matches: 6. From germline, CDR1 is LNHDA and CDR2 SQIVND (reference sequence). The CDR3 extends over 14 amino acids. Generated by immunoSEQ multiplex PCR, the TCRdb table keeps only in-frame clones and is missing some. The profile shows fewer than 500,000 clones, around 87% of them singletons. This chain links TRBV19 with TRBJ2-5; 10 bases are shared with TRBD1. This TCR was sampled from a man aged 25 to 40 who had recovered from COVID-19. The sequencing sample was made of PBMCs or T cells enriched from blood (not recorded which). CDR3 DNA: TGTGCCAGTAGATCGGGACAGGGGCCCGAGACCCAGTACTTC. This encodes CASRSGQGPETQYF.